Shown below are 5 T cell receptor beta chains from a single sample sequenced in a study of response to subunit inactivated influenza vaccine. TCRdb recomputed calls from the RT-PCR reads with MiXCR, one row per CDR3 protein. The repertoire includes hundreds of thousands of distinct CDR3 sequences, 11% to 15% of them detected once, and around 6.5% sits in the top ten. The source material was PBMCs from blood, sampled around 14 days before vaccination. The receptors stem from a man aged 45-65 years who received an inactivated influenza vaccine.

This clonotype has a handful of counts. This chain joins TRBV3-1 and TRBJ1-1; 8 bases line up with TRBD1. The CDR3 length is 15 residues. Germline V gene sequence: CDR1 LGHDT, CDR2 YNNKEL (reference sequence). V lost 4 bases and J lost 5; bases outside the gene matches: 9. The CDR3 reads CASSPTGRTGTEAFF. The CDR3 coding sequence is TGTGCCAGCAGCCCTACCGGCCGGACAGGGACTGAAGCTTTCTTT.

In its sample, this clonotype was seen a few times. The chain uses TRBV12-3 or TRBV12-4 and TRBJ2-7; D unresolved. With 2 bases removed from V and 3 bases from J, the gap between germline ends came to 5 bases. CDR3 length: 12 residues. CDR3 bases: TGTGCCAGCAGTTTAATGCGCTACGAGCAGTACTTC. Protein sequence: CASSLMRYEQYF.

The chain links TRBV29-1 to TRBJ2-7; perhaps TRBD1 as D (6 bases). This CDR3 has 13 amino acids. Germline CDR1 and CDR2: SQVTM and ANQGSEA. V was clipped by 3 bases and J by 2 bases, with 11 bases between them. CDR3 loop: CSVERGTPYEQYF. CDR3 DNA sequence: TGCAGCGTTGAGAGGGGGACACCCTACGAGCAGTACTTC.

The chain combines TRBV10-3 with TRBJ2-1, with 12 bases lining up with TRBD2. This CDR3 has 17 residues. Trimming removed 4 bases from V and 0 bases from J; junction bases left unmatched: 4. In germline, CDR1 is ENHRY, CDR2 SYGVKD. CDR3 nucleotide sequence: TGTGCCATCAGTGTTCGGACTAGCGGGACCTCCTACAATGAGCAGTTCTTC. This gives the protein CAISVRTSGTSYNEQFF.

This chain joins TRBV6-2 or TRBV6-3 and TRBJ1-2, with 9 bases fitting TRBD1. This CDR3 has 14 residues. V shed 6 bases and J 6 bases; nucleotides not matched to a gene: 8. Germline V gene data show CDR1 as MNHEY and CDR2 as SVGEGT. In DNA, the CDR3 is TGTGCCAGCAGGGGTCGGACAGGGGTCCATGGCTACACCTTC. It specifies CASRGRTGVHGYTF.